What follows describes a single T cell receptor beta chain. The table came from immunoSEQ multiplex PCR; TCRdb's copy has only in-frame clones and leaves some out. The sample consists of about 82,000 clones, around 80% of them appearing once. These data come from a study of memory CD4+ T cells and cytomegalovirus serostatus. CDR3 size: 12 residues. Trimming took off 7 bases at V and 1 base at J, with 10 bases between the two ends. CDR1 and CDR2 from the germline V gene are SQVTM and ANQGSEA. Single viable CD3+CD4+CD8-CD45RO+ cells were sorted as the memory CD4+ T cells. Sequences were obtained from memory CD4+ T cells from blood. The chain links TRBV29-1 to TRBJ1-1; no firm D call. The sequence derives from an adult in good health and CMV-seronegative. CDR3 nucleotides: TGCAGCGCTGGTTTGGGGAACACTGAAGCTTTCTTT. Its protein is CSAGLGNTEAFF.